This T cell receptor (beta chain) was captured by sequencing in a study of post-analysis software for immune sequencing data. V dropped 9 bases and J dropped 9 bases, with 15 bases sitting between them. This CDR3 has 12 residues. Germline loops: CDR1 MNHNS, CDR2 SASEGT. This clonotype has only a few counts. What it binds is unknown. Unique molecular identifiers featured in each of the TCR beta cDNA libraries. TCRdb reprocessed the PCR reads via MiXCR and lists one record per CDR3 protein. The sample has hundreds of thousands of distinct CDR3 sequences; around 27% are singletons. General study results and limits: Among multiple sclerosis patients, normalized Chao1 diversity was significantly below that of controls. Samples from a shared batch, those prepared together, strongly co-clustered by F measure. When patients were compared with controls, a handful of TRBV segments were more frequent, TRBV5-6, TRBV5-1 and TRBV20-1 among them.

The sequenced sample was blood. The receptor was isolated from a girl aged 10 to 17 with multiple sclerosis. The chain has TRBV6-1 and TRBJ2-1; D tentatively fits TRBD1 or TRBD2 (5 bases each). Here the CDR3 DNA reads TGTGCCAGTACCAATTGGGGGACTGAGCAGTTCTTC. This encodes CASTNWGTEQFF.